This entry lists 18 T cell receptor beta chains sequenced from one sample in a study of OX40 agonist ivuxolimab in advanced cancers. Produced via immunoSEQ multiplex PCR; TCRdb's table is partial and in-frame only. The table records around 14,000 clones, more than 65% of them present only once. The specimen comprised CD4+ or CD8+ T cells sorted from blood, sampled in a trial of the OX40 agonist ivuxolimab. The receptor set was obtained from an adult with an advanced solid tumor such as melanoma, head and neck, liver or kidney cancer.

V gene TRBV29-1 combines with J gene TRBJ2-2; D is unresolved. Trimming took 6 bases from V and 2 from J, leaving 7 bases between them. Germline CDR1 and CDR2: SQVTM and ANQGSEA. The CDR3 loop spans 12 amino acids. CDR3 protein: CSVTLNTGELFF. The CDR3 DNA reads TGCAGCGTGACACTAAACACCGGGGAGCTGTTTTTT.

The sample holds a few counts of this clone. The chain uses TRBV6-1 and TRBJ2-7; tentatively, D is TRBD1 (5 bases). V dropped 4 bases and J dropped 3 bases, with 10 bases sitting between them. This CDR3 contains 13 residues. In germline, CDR1 is MNHNS, CDR2 SASEGT. The CDR3 coding sequence is TGTGCCAGCAGTGCAGGGCCCTACTACGAGCAGTACTTC. It specifies CASSAGPYYEQYF.

The chain links TRBV15 to TRBJ2-5, with TRBD1 matching over 10 bases. Germline V gene data show CDR1 as LNHNV and CDR2 as YYDKDF (reference sequence). The CDR3 covers 15 residues. V was pared by 2 bases and J by 3 bases, with 3 bases of the junction left unmatched. The CDR3 nucleotides read TGTGCCACCAGCAGACCCGGGACAGGGGAAGAGACCCAGTACTTC. The encoded protein is CATSRPGTGEETQYF.

The chain joins TRBV7-9 to TRBJ2-3; 10 positions agree with TRBD2. This CDR3 contains 17 residues. With V trimmed by 4 bases and J by 4 bases, 11 bases remained unmatched. Germline CDR1 reads SEHNR; CDR2 reads FQNEAQ (reference sequence). This CDR3 is CASSSGWASGSSDTQYF. The CDR3 DNA sequence: TGTGCCAGCAGCTCCGGATGGGCTAGCGGGAGTTCAGATACGCAGTATTTT.

This chain connects TRBV13 to TRBJ2-1; 8 nucleotides line up with TRBD2. The CDR3 covers 15 residues. Germline lookup yields CDR1 PRHDT and CDR2 FYEKMQ (reference sequence). V dropped 5 bases and J dropped 4; count of bases not matched to a gene: 7. The CDR3 DNA reads as TGTGCCAGCAGCCGTCGGGGGGGCGGGTACAATGAGCAGTTCTTC. Translating it yields CASSRRGGGYNEQFF. The variable domain in full, completed from reference TRBV13 and TRBJ2-1, reads AAGVIQSPRHLIKEKRETATLKCYPIPRHDTVYWYQQGPGQDPQFLISFYEKMQSDKGSIPDRFSAQQFSDYHSELNMSSLELGDSALYFCASSRRGGGYNEQFFGPGTRLTVL.

The chain uses TRBV7-9 and TRBJ2-5; TRBD1 aligns across 7 bases. J gave up 5 bases and V 2 bases, and 2 bases lay outside the gene matches. This CDR3 comprises 13 residues. From germline, CDR1 is SEHNR and CDR2 FQNEAQ (reference sequence). This chain's CDR3 is CASSLQGDETQYF. CDR3 coding DNA: TGTGCCAGCAGCTTACAGGGGGACGAGACCCAGTACTTC. Based on the CDR3 plus reference TRBV7-9 and TRBJ2-5, the full variable domain is DTGVSQNPRHKITKRGQNVTFRCDPISEHNRLYWYRQTLGQGPEFLTYFQNEAQLEKSRLLSDRFSAERPKGSFSTLEIQRTEQGDSAMYLCASSLQGDETQYFGPGTRLLVL.

This clone was seen a few times. V gene TRBV13 combines with J gene TRBJ2-4, with D unclear. Germline CDR1 reads PRHDT; CDR2 reads FYEKMQ (reference sequence). V was shortened by 4 bases and J by 10 bases, with 20 bases between the two germline ends. The CDR3 covers 15 residues. The CDR3 bases are TGTGCCAGCAGCTCATGGGGTACAGCCCCGAAGATTCAGTACTTC. It translates to CASSSWGTAPKIQYF.

With regard to this clone: Only one base separates this from a far larger clonotype, so it likely reflects a read error. The V and J genes are TRBV29-1 and TRBJ2-3, with 7 bases lining up with TRBD2. CDR1 is SQVTM, CDR2 ANQGSEA, per germline. The CDR3 is 16 residues long. CDR3 bases: TGCATCGTTGAAAGGTTGGAGGGACTACCCACAGATACGCAGTATTTT. Its protein product is CIVERLEGLPTDTQYF.

This chain joins TRBV19 and TRBJ1-4, with 7 bases fitting TRBD1. Germline V gene lookup returns CDR1 LNHDA and CDR2 SQIVND (reference sequence). The V and J ends lost 3 bases and 10 bases, in that order; junction bases with no gene match: 17. This CDR3 has 17 amino acids. The CDR3 nucleotides read TGTGCCAGTAGTATCTCCAGCACAGGGGCGGGTAGAAGAAAACTGTTTTTT. Protein product: CASSISSTGAGRRKLFF.

This sequence joins TRBV7-9 and TRBJ2-7, with D unclear. Germline values: CDR1 SEHNR, CDR2 FQNEAQ (reference sequence). Trimming took 0 bases from V and 5 from J, leaving 5 bases between them. This CDR3 is 12 amino acids long. The CDR3 coding sequence is TGTGCCAGCAGCTTAGCGTGGGACGAGCAGTACTTC. It yields the protein CASSLAWDEQYF.

This clone was seen more than once but under ten times. The V call is TRBV7-9, the J call TRBJ2-5, with TRBD2 matching 11 bases. There are 15 residues in the CDR3. Germline trimming cut 5 bases from V and 2 bases from J; bases unmatched to any gene: 4. Germline CDR1 reads SEHNR; CDR2 reads FQNEAQ (reference sequence). CDR3 DNA: TGTGCCAGCAGCCCCGGGACTAGCGGACAAGAGACCCAGTACTTC. Translating it yields CASSPGTSGQETQYF.

This rearrangement joins TRBV11-2 to TRBJ2-7; the D is unclear. Germline CDR1 reads SGHAT; CDR2 reads FQNNGV. The CDR3 contains 14 residues. The V end was cut by 0 bases, the J end by 2 bases, with 8 bases between. The CDR3 reads CASSLEDPTYEQYF. The CDR3 DNA sequence: TGTGCCAGCAGCTTAGAGGACCCCACCTACGAGCAGTACTTC.

This clone showed up just a few times. The chain uses TRBV29-1 and TRBJ1-2; 9 positions match TRBD1. Trimming at V came to 6 bases and at J to 6 bases, leaving 2 bases not matched to a gene. The germline gives CDR1 SQVTM, CDR2 ANQGSEA. The CDR3 runs to 11 residues. The CDR3, as DNA: TGCAGCGTCTGGACAGGGGATGGCTACACCTTC. It specifies CSVWTGDGYTF.

This chain connects TRBV7-2 to TRBJ1-5; the D is unclear. The V end lost 1 base, the J end lost 11 bases, and 21 bases lay between the germline ends. CDR1 and CDR2 (germline): SGHTA, FQGNSA. The CDR3 is 16 residues long. This chain's CDR3 is CASSLDFDGEPGTQHF. The CDR3 region has the DNA TGTGCCAGCAGCTTAGACTTTGACGGGGAACCGGGAACCCAGCATTTT.

The chain joins TRBV2 to TRBJ1-1; a weak D match, TRBD1 (6 bases). V was clipped by 3 bases and J by 4 bases, with 12 bases between them. The CDR3 runs to 14 residues. CDR1 SNHLY and CDR2 FYNNEI come from the germline V gene. The CDR3 reads CASSEGGASTEAFF. The CDR3 bases are TGTGCCAGCAGTGAGGGGGGGGCGAGCACTGAAGCTTTCTTT.

The chain employs TRBV9 and TRBJ2-7; D is undetermined. Germline V CDR1 and CDR2: SGDLS, YYNGEE. The ends were cut back, 4 bases at V and 5 bases at J, with 16 bases in the middle. The CDR3 length is 14 residues. The CDR3 region has the DNA TGTGCCAGCAGCCCCCGTGGCTCAATAAACGAGCAGTACTTC. Encoded protein: CASSPRGSINEQYF.

The CDR3 nucleotides are TGTGCCAGCAGGGCTAGCGTAGAGACCCAGTACTTC. Amino acids: CASRASVETQYF. V usage is TRBV7-9 and J usage is TRBJ2-5, with D perhaps matching TRBD2 (6 bases). This CDR3 is built from 12 residues. The V end was cut by 6 bases, the J end by 4 bases, with 9 bases between. The V gene's germline CDR1 is SEHNR and CDR2 FQNEAQ (reference sequence).

This sequence joins TRBV7-9 and TRBJ1-1; no clear D. CDR1 is SEHNR, CDR2 FQNEAQ, per germline (reference sequence). The CDR3 length is 15 residues. V lost 3 bases, J lost 5 bases, and 16 bases lay in between. The CDR3 region has the DNA TGTGCCAGCAGCTTGACGGACCGTGGGGATACTGAAGCTTTCTTT. As protein: CASSLTDRGDTEAFF.